This T cell receptor beta chain was recorded in a study of blood T cell repertoires in COVID-19. Original data processing: Nucleated cell counts were estimated from reference gene primer amplification. Measured with immunoSEQ multiplex PCR; TCRdb has only the in-frame clones, and not every one. For V, J and clone size, that table is used; D and trimming come from the DNA. The profile shows fewer than 250,000 clones, approximately 84% of them singletons. The ends lost 1 base at V and 3 bases at J; junction bases unmatched: 10. Germline lookup yields CDR1 LGHDT and CDR2 YNNKEL (reference sequence). The CDR3 consists of 18 residues.

The chain uses TRBV3-1 (or the pseudogene TRBV3-2) and TRBJ1-2; 11 nucleotides agree with TRBD1. This clonotype was sampled from a woman in her 30s who had recovered from COVID-19. The sequenced sample was PBMCs or T cells enriched from blood (not recorded which). The CDR3 loop reads CASSQVGQGALGDYGYTF. CDR3 coding DNA: TGTGCCAGCAGCCAAGTAGGACAGGGGGCGCTTGGAGACTATGGCTACACCTTC.